The present T cell receptor beta chain was sequenced within a study of glioma-infiltrating T cells after dendritic cell vaccination. Time point of the sample: after dendritic cell vaccination, including at tumor progression/relapse. Produced via immunoSEQ multiplex PCR; TCRdb's table is partial and in-frame only. The sample records 65,000 or so clones, approximately 86% being singletons. This sequence originates from a human donor with glioblastoma. The material was blood, obtained after dendritic cell vaccination.

The CDR3 loop is CASSLVDRPNYGYTF. Here the CDR3 DNA reads TGTGCCAGCAGCTTGGTAGACAGGCCTAACTATGGCTACACCTTC. The gene calls are TRBV5-4 and TRBJ1-2; possible D gene TRBD1, 6 bases. The length of the CDR3 is 15 residues. The germline gives CDR1 SGHNT, CDR2 YYREEE (reference sequence). Between the trimmed V and J ends, which lost 0 bases and 0 bases, there was a span of 9 bases.